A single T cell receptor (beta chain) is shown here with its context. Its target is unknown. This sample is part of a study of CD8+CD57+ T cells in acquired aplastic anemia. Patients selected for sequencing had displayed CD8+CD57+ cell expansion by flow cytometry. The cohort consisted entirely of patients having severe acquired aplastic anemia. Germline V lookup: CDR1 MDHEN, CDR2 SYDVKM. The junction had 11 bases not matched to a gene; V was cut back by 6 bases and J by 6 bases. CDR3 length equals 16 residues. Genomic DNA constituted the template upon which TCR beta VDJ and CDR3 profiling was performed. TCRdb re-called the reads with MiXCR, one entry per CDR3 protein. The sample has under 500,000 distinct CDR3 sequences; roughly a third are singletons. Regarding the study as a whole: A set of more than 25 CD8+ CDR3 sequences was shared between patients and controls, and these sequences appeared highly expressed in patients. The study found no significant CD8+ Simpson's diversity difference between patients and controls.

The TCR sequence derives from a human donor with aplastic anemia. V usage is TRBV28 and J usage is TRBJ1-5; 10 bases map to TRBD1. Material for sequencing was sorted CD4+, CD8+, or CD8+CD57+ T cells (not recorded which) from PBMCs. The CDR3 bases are TGTGCCAGCAGGGACCTGACAGGGGGCAAGGGTCAGCCCCAGCATTTT. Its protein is CASRDLTGGKGQPQHF.